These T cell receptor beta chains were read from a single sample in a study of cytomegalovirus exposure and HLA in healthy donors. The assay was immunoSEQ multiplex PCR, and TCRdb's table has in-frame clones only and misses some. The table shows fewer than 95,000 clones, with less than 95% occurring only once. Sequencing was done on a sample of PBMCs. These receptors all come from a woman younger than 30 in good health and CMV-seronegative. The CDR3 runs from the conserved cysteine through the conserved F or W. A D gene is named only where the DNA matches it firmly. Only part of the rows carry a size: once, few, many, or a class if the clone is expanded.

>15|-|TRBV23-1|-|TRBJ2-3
CASSQSRGNTDTQYF
TGCGCCAGCAGTCAATCTCGGGGTAACACAGATACGCAGTATTTT
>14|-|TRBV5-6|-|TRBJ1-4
CASSASWRSEKLFF
TGTGCCAGCAGCGCTTCGTGGAGGAGTGAAAAACTGTTTTTT
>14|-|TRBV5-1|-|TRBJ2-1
CASSLDRLGNEQFF
TGCGCCAGCAGCTTGGACAGGTTGGGGAATGAGCAGTTCTTC
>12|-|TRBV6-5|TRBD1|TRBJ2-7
CASSTGGYEQYF
TGTGCCAGCAGTACAGGGGGCTACGAGCAGTACTTC
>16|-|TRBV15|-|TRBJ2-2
CATSRRSGAGTGELFF
TGTGCCACCAGCAGGAGAAGTGGGGCGGGGACCGGGGAGCTGTTTTTT
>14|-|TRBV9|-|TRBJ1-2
CASSAAQGWGGYTF
TGTGCCAGCAGCGCCGCTCAGGGATGGGGTGGCTACACCTTC
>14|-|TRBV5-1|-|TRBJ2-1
CASKGVGSYNEQFF
TGCGCCAGCAAGGGGGTCGGGTCCTACAATGAGCAGTTCTTC
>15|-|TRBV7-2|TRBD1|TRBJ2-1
CASSPDRAPYNEQFF
TGTGCCAGCAGCCCCGACAGGGCCCCCTACAATGAGCAGTTCTTC
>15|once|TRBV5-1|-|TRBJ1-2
CASSLASGDLQGYTF
TGCGCCAGCAGCTTGGCCTCGGGGGACCTTCAAGGCTACACCTTC
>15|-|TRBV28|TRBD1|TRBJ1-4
CASSPITGDWEKLFF
TGTGCCAGCAGTCCTATTACAGGGGACTGGGAAAAACTGTTTTTT
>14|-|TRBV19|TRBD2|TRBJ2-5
CASSPRGAVETQYF
TGTGCCAGTAGTCCGCGGGGGGCCGTAGAGACCCAGTACTTC